This T cell receptor (beta chain) was recorded in a study of T cell responses to AZD1222 COVID-19 vaccine. Assay used: immunoSEQ multiplex PCR; TCRdb lists only in-frame clones, some missing. The sample holds about 120,000 clones, about 90% seen once. Whole-study results and caveats: White British ancestry dominated among donors, who included more females, and clonal diversity was possibly underestimated. With two AZD1222 doses given, Spike-specific TCR breadth and depth both rose. Distributed over spike, vaccine-associated CD4 TCRs predominated at 160-218 and 743-854.

Germline loops: CDR1 SGHDT, CDR2 YYEEEE. This CDR3 contains 15 residues. The V and J ends lost 0 bases and 4 bases, in that order; junction bases with no gene match: 6. Concerning this clone: Its antigen remains unidentified.

Sequencing was performed on peripheral blood, taken on day 0 of AZD1222 vaccination. This sequence originates from an adult in good health. This sequence joins TRBV5-6 and TRBJ2-5; 7 bases agree with TRBD2. CDR3 loop: CASSLVGGDGETQYF. The CDR3 DNA reads as TGTGCCAGCAGCTTGGTGGGGGGGGACGGAGAGACCCAGTACTTC.